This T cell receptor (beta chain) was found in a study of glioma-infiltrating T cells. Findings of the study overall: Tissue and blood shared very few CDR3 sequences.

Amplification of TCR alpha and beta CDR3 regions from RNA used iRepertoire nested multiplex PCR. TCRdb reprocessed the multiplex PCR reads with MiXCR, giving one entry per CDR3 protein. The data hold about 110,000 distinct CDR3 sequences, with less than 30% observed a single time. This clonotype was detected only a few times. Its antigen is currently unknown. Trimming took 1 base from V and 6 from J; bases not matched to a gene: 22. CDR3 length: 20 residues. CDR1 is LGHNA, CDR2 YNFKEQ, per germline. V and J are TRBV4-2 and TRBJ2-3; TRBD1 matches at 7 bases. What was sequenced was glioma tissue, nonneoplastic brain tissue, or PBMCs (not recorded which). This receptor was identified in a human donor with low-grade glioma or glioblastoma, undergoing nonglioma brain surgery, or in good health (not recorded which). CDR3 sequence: CASSQGLTGTVNLKRDTQYF. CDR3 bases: TGTGCCAGCAGCCAAGGATTAACCGGGACAGTCAACCTTAAAAGGGATACGCAGTATTTT.